This TCR beta chain was sequenced for a study of T-cell memory formation after mild COVID-19. Study information: Among the donors, TCR clusters were largely specific to each donor. Study-wide results and caveats: Memory sampled before infection contained some responding clones, suggesting cross-reactive memory joined.

In its sample, this clonotype was seen a few times. The antigen is undetermined. MiXCR, applied by TCRdb to the 5' RACE reads, yields one record per CDR3 protein. The sample holds about 300,000 distinct CDR3 sequences; approximately 20% are singletons and the top ten take over 20%. The source of this sequence is a man younger than 35 who had mild COVID-19 (a few samples of this study predate the infection). Cell type and time point are not known. Specimen: PBMCs or a T cell subset sorted from them (not recorded which).

DNA of the CDR3: TGTGCCAGCAGCCTTGAACCGGGGACCCAGTACTTC. This encodes CASSLEPGTQYF. This chain links TRBV7-9 with TRBJ2-5; D is uncertain. Per germline, CDR1 SEHNR and CDR2 FQNEAQ (reference sequence). The CDR3 sequence is 12 residues long. The V end was cut by 5 bases, the J end by 7 bases, with 11 bases between.